This T cell receptor beta chain originates from a study of T cell responses to AZD1222 COVID-19 vaccine. Study information: Some second doses came at about 4 weeks and others at about 12 weeks; these were pooled.

Germline CDR1 reads SGHAT; CDR2 reads FQNNGV. This CDR3 spans 17 amino acids. The ends lost 5 bases at V and 5 bases at J; junction bases unmatched: 11. Sequencing was performed with immunoSEQ multiplex PCR; in TCRdb, only in-frame clones are kept and a portion is missing. The table includes about 110,000 clones, 75% to 90% detected once. V and J are TRBV11-2 and TRBJ2-7; 14 positions agree with TRBD2. The source was peripheral blood, collected on day 0 of AZD1222 vaccination. The clonotype was recovered from an adult in good health. The CDR3 coding sequence is TGTGCCAGCAGCCGGTGGACTAGCGGGGGGCGGAGGCACGAGCAGTACTTC. Its translation is CASSRWTSGGRRHEQYF.